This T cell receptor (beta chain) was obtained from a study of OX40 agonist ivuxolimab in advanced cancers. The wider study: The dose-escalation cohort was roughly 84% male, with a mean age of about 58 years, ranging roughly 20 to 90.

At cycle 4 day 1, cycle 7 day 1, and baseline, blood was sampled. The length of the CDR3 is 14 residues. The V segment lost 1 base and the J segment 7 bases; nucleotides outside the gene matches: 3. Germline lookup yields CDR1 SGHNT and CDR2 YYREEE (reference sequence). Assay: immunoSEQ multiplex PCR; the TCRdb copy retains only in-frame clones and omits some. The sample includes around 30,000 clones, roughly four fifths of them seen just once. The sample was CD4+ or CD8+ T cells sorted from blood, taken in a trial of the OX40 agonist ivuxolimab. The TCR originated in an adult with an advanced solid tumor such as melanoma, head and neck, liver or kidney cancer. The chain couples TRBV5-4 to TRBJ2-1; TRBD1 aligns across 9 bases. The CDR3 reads CASSLYRGQNEQFF. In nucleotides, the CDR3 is TGTGCCAGCAGCTTGTACAGGGGGCAAAATGAGCAGTTCTTC.